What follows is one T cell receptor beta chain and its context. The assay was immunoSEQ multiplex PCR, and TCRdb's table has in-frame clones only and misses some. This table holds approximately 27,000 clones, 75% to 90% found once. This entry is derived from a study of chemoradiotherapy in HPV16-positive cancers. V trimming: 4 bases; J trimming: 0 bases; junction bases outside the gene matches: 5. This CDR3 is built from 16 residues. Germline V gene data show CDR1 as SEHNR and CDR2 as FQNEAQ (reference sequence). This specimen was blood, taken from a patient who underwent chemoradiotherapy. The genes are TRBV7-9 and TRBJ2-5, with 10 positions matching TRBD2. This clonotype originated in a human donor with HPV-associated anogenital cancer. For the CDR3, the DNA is TGTGCCAGCAGCTACGGACTAGCGGAGTACCAAGAGACCCAGTACTTC. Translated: CASSYGLAEYQETQYF.